Sequencing of this TCR beta chain was carried out in a study of PD-L1 blockade in urothelial cancer. Study-wide background: Analysis of the blood was performed 3 weeks (second dose) and 6 weeks after treatment start.

TCRdb's copy holds only in-frame clones and misses some; the assay was immunoSEQ multiplex PCR. The repertoire has 90,000 or so clones, almost 90% of them found once; the top ten carry 1.5% to 2%. Documented time point: pretreatment peripheral blood. The CDR3 sequence is 12 residues long. The germline V and J ends were trimmed by 3 bases and 1 base, with 6 bases remaining between them. The germline gives CDR1 SQVTM, CDR2 ANQGSEA. The sample here was PBMCs, taken around atezolizumab (anti-PD-L1) treatment. This chain connects TRBV29-1 to TRBJ2-5; D ambiguous. The sequence was collected from a man aged 60 to 75 with urothelial cancer. CDR3 in amino acids: CSVEGLQETQYF. CDR3 nucleotides: TGCAGCGTTGAGGGCCTCCAAGAGACCCAGTACTTC.